This T cell receptor beta chain stems from a study of T-cell reconstitution after alpha-beta-depleted transplantation in children. V lost 1 base, J lost 11 bases, and 12 bases stayed unmatched. The CDR3 extends over 15 amino acids. This clonotype was picked up a small number of times. Library preparation (for TCRbeta) was performed with unique molecular identifiers. One entry per CDR3 protein results from TCRdb running MiXCR on the PCR reads. The sample contains 330,000 or so distinct CDR3 sequences, 10% of which appear only once. The V gene is TRBV12-3 or TRBV12-4, the J gene TRBJ1-1; 8 bases fit TRBD1. Sequences were derived from PBMCs from the stem cell graft donor, sampled from the stem cell graft. The receptor's source is a human donor who donated a stem cell graft to a child with acute lymphoblastic leukemia. CDR3 sequence (DNA): TGTGCCAGCAGTTTAGGCGGGACAGGTTCCCCAGCGGCTTTCTTT. The encoded protein is CASSLGGTGSPAAFF.